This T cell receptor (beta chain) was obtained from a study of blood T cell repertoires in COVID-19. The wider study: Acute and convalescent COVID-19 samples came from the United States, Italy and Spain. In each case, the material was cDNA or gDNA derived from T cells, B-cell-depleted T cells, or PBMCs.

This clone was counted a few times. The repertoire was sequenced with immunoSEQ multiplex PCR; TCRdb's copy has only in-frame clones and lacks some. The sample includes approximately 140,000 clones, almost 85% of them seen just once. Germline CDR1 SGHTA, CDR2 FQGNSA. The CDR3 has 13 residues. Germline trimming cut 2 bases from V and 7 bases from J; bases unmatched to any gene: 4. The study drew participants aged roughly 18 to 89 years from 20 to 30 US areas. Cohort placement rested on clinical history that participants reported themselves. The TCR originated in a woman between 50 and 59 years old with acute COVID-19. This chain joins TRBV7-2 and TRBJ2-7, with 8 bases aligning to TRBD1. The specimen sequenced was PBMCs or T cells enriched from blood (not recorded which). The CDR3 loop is CASSLTGGKEQYF. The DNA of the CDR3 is TGTGCCAGCAGCTTAACAGGGGGGAAAGAGCAGTACTTC. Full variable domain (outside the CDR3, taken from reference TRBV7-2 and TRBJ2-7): GAGVSQSPSNKVTEKGKDVELRCDPISGHTALYWYRQSLGQGLEFLIYFQGNSAPDKSGLPSDRFSAERTGGSVSTLTIQRTQQEDSAVYLCASSLTGGKEQYFGPGTRLTVT.